The 13 T cell receptor beta chains below were found in one sample sequenced in a study of metastatic and nonmetastatic thyroid tumors. TCRdb reprocessed the PCR reads via MiXCR. The data show some 41,000 clones, 28% seen once. No patient had received any treatment before thyroid surgery. The sample comprised blood. The receptors originated from a male donor with papillary thyroid cancer or a benign thyroid nodule (not recorded which). Some clones in this sample may be carry-over from other donors' samples.

This clone was counted only a few times. The V gene is TRBV6-1, the J gene TRBJ2-3; 7 positions agree with TRBD2. J lost 2 bases, V lost 8 bases, and 7 bases had no gene match. Germline V gene sequence: CDR1 MNHNS, CDR2 SASEGT. The CDR3 length is 14 residues. DNA for the CDR3: TGTGCCAGCGCAGGTCTAGCGGACACAGATACGCAGTATTTT. This sequence encodes CASAGLADTDTQYF.

This sequence joins TRBV5-1 and TRBJ2-5; no reliable D call. V lost 4 bases and J 5 bases, leaving 12 bases between the germline ends. This CDR3 comprises 13 residues. CDR1 SGHRS and CDR2 YFSETQ come from the germline V gene. CDR3 sequence reads: CASSDGSVETQYF. CDR3 DNA sequence: TGCGCCAGCAGCGACGGGTCGGTGGAGACCCAGTACTTC.

V and J are TRBV10-3 and TRBJ2-1; 12 nucleotides line up with TRBD2. The length of the CDR3 is 15 residues. CDR1 ENHRY and CDR2 SYGVKD come from the germline V gene. V shed 5 bases and J 4 bases; nucleotides not matched to a gene: 3. In nucleotides, the CDR3 is TGTGCCATCAGTTCCGGGACTAGCGGGTACAATGAGCAGTTCTTC. Translated, it gives CAISSGTSGYNEQFF.

V gene TRBV3-1 combines with J gene TRBJ2-3; D perhaps matches TRBD2 (7 bases). V lost 6 bases and J lost 4, with 14 bases in between. CDR1 is LGHDT, CDR2 YNNKEL, per germline (reference sequence). The length of the CDR3 is 14 residues. The CDR3 DNA reads as TGTGCCAGCAGACCCACGGGGGGCGCAGATACGCAGTATTTT. This gives the protein CASRPTGGADTQYF.

This clone was counted at least ten times. J is TRBJ2-7 and V is TRBV6-1, with D unresolved. Between the trimmed V and J ends, which lost 5 bases and 1 base, there was a span of 12 bases. Germline-derived CDR1 and CDR2 are MNHNS and SASEGT. The CDR3 totals 14 residues. The CDR3 DNA sequence: TGTGCCAGCAGTTCCACGGACCGATCCTACGAGCAGTACTTC. Amino acids: CASSSTDRSYEQYF.

With regard to this clone: This sequence may be a read error, since a much larger clone differs from it by one base. The J gene is TRBJ1-4, the V gene TRBV11-3; tentative D call: TRBD1 (5 bases). The length of the CDR3 is 16 residues. Per the germline V gene, CDR1 is SGHNT and CDR2 is YENEEA. Here the CDR3 reads CASSFGHEATSEKLFF. The CDR3 nucleotides read TGTGCCAGCAGCTTCGGACATGAAGCAACTAGTGAAAAACTGTTTTTT.

This clone was seen only a few times. The chain carries TRBV15 and TRBJ2-7; D possibly corresponds to TRBD2 (6 bases). CDR1 LNHNV and CDR2 YYDKDF come from the germline V gene (reference sequence). V lost 5 bases and J 1 base, leaving 18 bases between the germline ends. The CDR3 covers 16 residues. CDR3 coding DNA: TGTGCCACCAGCCTTAGCCGAGGAGGGGTATCCTACGAGCAGTACTTC. This translates into CATSLSRGGVSYEQYF.

The sample holds many counts of this clone. This chain joins TRBV5-5 and TRBJ2-1; D is unclear. The germline V and J ends were trimmed by 9 bases and 5 bases, with 15 bases remaining between them. This CDR3 has 13 amino acids. Germline assignment: CDR1 SGHKS and CDR2 YYEKEE (reference sequence). CDR3 protein: CATTPVVNNEQFF. The CDR3 bases are TGTGCCACCACGCCGGTAGTAAACAATGAGCAGTTCTTC.

This clone was observed many times. The rearrangement links TRBV3-1 to TRBJ2-3, with TRBD1 matching over 7 bases. CDR3 size: 15 residues. Unmatched junction bases numbered 7, after V lost 4 bases and J lost 3 bases. Germline CDR1 is LGHDT and CDR2 is YNNKEL (reference sequence). The CDR3 region has the DNA TGTGCCAGCAGCCCCAGACAGGGTGTTACAGATACGCAGTATTTT. Translated, it gives CASSPRQGVTDTQYF.

Many counts were recorded for this clone. A much larger clone lies a single base off, so this may be a read error. The V and J genes are TRBV3-1 and TRBJ1-1, with D unclear. The germline CDR1 and CDR2 sequences are LGHDT and YNNKEL (reference sequence). V lost 4 bases to trimming and J lost 6 bases, with 12 bases between them. CDR3 length: 13 amino acids. The CDR3 protein is CASSLELNAEAFF. In nucleotides, the CDR3 is TGTGCCAGCAGCCTGGAGCTAAACGCTGAAGCTTTCTTT. Filled out from reference TRBV3-1 and TRBJ1-1, the complete variable domain reads DTAVSQTPKYLVTQMGNDKSIKCEQNLGHDTMYWYKQDSKKFLKIMFSYNNKELIINETVPNRFSPKSPDKAHLNLHINSLELGDSAVYFCASSLELNAEAFFGQGTRLTVV.

This clone was counted at least ten times. The chain links TRBV6-1 to TRBJ2-2, with a weak D call TRBD1 (5 bases). V lost 8 bases and J 2 bases, leaving 15 bases between the germline ends. CDR3 size: 15 residues. The germline V gene has CDR1 MNHNS and CDR2 SASEGT. The CDR3 sequence: CASGRLRENTGELFF. In DNA form, the CDR3 reads TGTGCCAGCGGTCGCCTCAGGGAAAACACCGGGGAGCTGTTTTTT.

This clone was counted ten times or more. The chain uses TRBV4-1 and TRBJ1-1; D unresolved. Germline values: CDR1 MGHRA, CDR2 YSYEKL. This CDR3 region has 14 residues. Trimming pared 1 base from V and 1 base from J, leaving 7 bases between. CDR3 in DNA: TGCGCCAGCAGCCAAGGCCCAGCGAACACTGAAGCTTTCTTT. Protein sequence: CASSQGPANTEAFF.

The chain uses TRBV19 and TRBJ2-7; no firm D call. Trimming stripped 3 bases from V and 7 bases from J, with 10 bases between. The CDR3 consists of 12 residues. Germline values: CDR1 LNHDA, CDR2 SQIVND (reference sequence). CDR3: CASSIFGSEQYF. The CDR3 DNA is TGTGCCAGTAGTATTTTCGGATCTGAGCAGTACTTC.